A single sample gave rise to the 16 T cell receptor beta chains below, sequenced in a study of OX40 agonist ivuxolimab in advanced cancers. Using immunoSEQ multiplex PCR, the repertoire was profiled, and TCRdb retains in-frame clones only, with some absent. This sample has 100,000 to 150,000 clones, with approximately 90% found just once. The specimen was CD4+ or CD8+ T cells sorted from blood, collected in a trial of the OX40 agonist ivuxolimab. Receptor source: an adult with an advanced solid tumor such as melanoma, head and neck, liver or kidney cancer.

The J gene is TRBJ1-4, the V gene TRBV18; D is uncertain. The CDR3 totals 15 residues. Germline CDR1 is KGHSH and CDR2 is LQKENI. V was clipped by 5 bases and J by 6 bases, with 16 bases between them. The CDR3 loop reads CASSSQRQVDEKLFF. The CDR3, as DNA: TGTGCCAGCTCAAGTCAACGGCAGGTTGATGAAAAACTGTTTTTT.

J is TRBJ2-5 and V is TRBV27, with TRBD1 identical over 9 bases. CDR1 is MNHEY and CDR2 is SMNVEV in the germline V gene (reference sequence). The J segment lost 4 bases and the V segment lost 4 bases, leaving 7 bases of the junction unmatched. CDR3 length: 15 amino acids. As DNA, the CDR3 is TGTGCCAGCAGTTCCACAGGGGGCAAAGGAGAGACCCAGTACTTC. This gives the protein CASSSTGGKGETQYF.

The chain combines TRBV30 with TRBJ1-4; D perhaps matches TRBD1 (6 bases). CDR1 and CDR2 from the germline V gene are GTSNPN and SVGIG (reference sequence). Deletions cut 0 bases from V and 8 bases from J, with 7 bases between. CDR3 length: 12 residues. CDR3 sequence reads: CAWSVDREKLFF. For the CDR3, the DNA is TGTGCCTGGAGTGTAGACAGGGAAAAACTGTTTTTT.

This chain uses TRBV28 with TRBJ2-7; D not resolved. Trimming took 6 bases from V and 3 from J, leaving 9 bases between them. Per germline, CDR1 MDHEN and CDR2 SYDVKM. The CDR3 totals 12 residues. Here the CDR3 reads CASRPTDYEQYF. CDR3 DNA sequence: TGTGCCAGCAGACCCACGGACTACGAGCAGTACTTC.

The V gene is TRBV28, the J gene TRBJ1-1, with D possibly matching TRBD1 (6 bases). CDR1 and CDR2 from the germline V gene are MDHEN and SYDVKM. This CDR3 contains 14 residues. V gave up 9 bases and J gave up 6 bases, with 20 bases separating them. CDR3 loop: CASKTSGARAEAFF. The CDR3 DNA reads as TGTGCCAGTAAGACTTCAGGGGCGAGGGCTGAAGCTTTCTTT.

For the CDR3, the DNA is TGTGCCAGTTCCCTGGGGGTGAACACTGAAGCTTTCTTT. Its translation is CASSLGVNTEAFF. V and J are TRBV6-5 and TRBJ1-1, with D possibly being TRBD1 (5 bases). There are 13 residues in the CDR3. Trimming stripped 9 bases from V and 0 bases from J, with 11 bases between. Germline CDR1 and CDR2: MNHEY and SVGAGI.

The genes are TRBV7-3 and TRBJ2-3; the D is unclear. Germline values: CDR1 SGHTA, CDR2 FQGTGA. V was shortened by 0 bases and J by 2 bases, with 12 bases between the two germline ends. CDR3 size: 16 residues. The CDR3 loop reads CASSLTFSPPTDTQYF. The CDR3 DNA is TGTGCCAGCAGCTTAACGTTCTCACCCCCCACAGATACGCAGTATTTT. Using reference TRBV7-3 and TRBJ2-3 for the parts outside the CDR3, the full variable domain is GAGVSQTPSNKVTEKGKYVELRCDPISGHTALYWYRQSLGQGPEFLIYFQGTGAADDSGLPNDRFFAVRPEGSVSTLKIQRTERGDSAVYLCASSLTFSPPTDTQYFGPGTRLTVL.

The chain uses TRBV6-5 and TRBJ2-1; TRBD1 or TRBD2 may be the D gene (5 bases each). Trimming left V 2 bases short and J 0 bases short, with 11 bases between. This CDR3 comprises 16 residues. From germline, CDR1 is MNHEY and CDR2 SVGAGI. The CDR3 DNA is TGTGCCAGCAGTTACCGAGGGGCCAGCTCCTACAATGAGCAGTTCTTC. It is translated as CASSYRGASSYNEQFF.

The V gene is TRBV7-2, the J gene TRBJ2-7; 9 positions agree with TRBD1. The germline V gene has CDR1 SGHTA and CDR2 FQGNSA. The CDR3 is 14 amino acids. V gave up 3 bases and J gave up 4 bases; unmatched junction bases: 4. CDR3 in amino acids: CASSFGQGMYEQYF. The DNA of the CDR3 is TGTGCCAGCAGCTTTGGACAGGGGATGTACGAGCAGTACTTC.

This chain connects TRBV6-1 to TRBJ2-1; D not resolved. The CDR3 runs 11 residues. The germline V and J ends were trimmed by 4 bases and 7 bases, with 5 bases remaining between them. Germline V lookup: CDR1 MNHNS, CDR2 SASEGT. In DNA, the CDR3 is TGTGCCAGCAGTGCGAATAATGAGCAGTTCTTC. It codes for CASSANNEQFF.

V is TRBV13 and J is TRBJ2-7; maybe TRBD1 (5 bases). V lost 3 bases and J 3 bases, leaving 9 bases between the germline ends. The CDR3 runs 13 residues. The germline CDR1 and CDR2 sequences are PRHDT and FYEKMQ (reference sequence). The CDR3 DNA reads TGTGCCAGCAGCTTTCAGGGTATCTACGAGCAGTACTTC. Translation: CASSFQGIYEQYF.

The chain joins TRBV15 to TRBJ2-4; D is unresolved. CDR3 length: 13 amino acids. Trimming took 1 base from V and 7 from J, leaving 8 bases between them. Per the germline V gene, CDR1 is LNHNV and CDR2 is YYDKDF (reference sequence). In DNA, the CDR3 is TGTGCCACCAGCAGAGGGCAGGAGAACATTCAGTACTTC. This translates into CATSRGQENIQYF.

The genes are TRBV28 and TRBJ2-7; no definite D call. Trimming shortened V by 5 bases and J by 5 bases, and 16 bases separated the two germline ends. Per the germline V gene, CDR1 is MDHEN and CDR2 is SYDVKM. The CDR3 runs 14 residues. DNA for the CDR3: TGTGCCAGCAGTCCCAACGGGCTGGGCGACGAGCAGTACTTC. Translating gives CASSPNGLGDEQYF.

The chain links TRBV19 to TRBJ2-5; 7 bases are shared with TRBD1. The CDR3 runs to 16 residues. The V and J ends lost 1 base and 5 bases, in that order; junction bases with no gene match: 10. Germline CDR1 LNHDA, CDR2 SQIVND (reference sequence). Written as DNA, the CDR3 is TGTGCCAGTAGTATAGTCGCTCGACAGGGTTACGAGACCCAGTACTTC. This encodes CASSIVARQGYETQYF.

This chain links TRBV19 with TRBJ1-5; 7 nucleotides align to TRBD1. Germline V lookup: CDR1 LNHDA, CDR2 SQIVND (reference sequence). This CDR3 comprises 15 residues. The trim removed 4 bases at V and 1 base at J, leaving 4 bases unmatched. The CDR3 region has the DNA TGTGCCAGTAGTAACCCGACAGGGAGCAATCAGCCCCAGCATTTT. It yields the protein CASSNPTGSNQPQHF.

Written as DNA, the CDR3 is TGTGCCAGCAGCTGCAGGGGAATGGCGTACGAGCAGTACTTC. Translation: CASSCRGMAYEQYF. This chain connects TRBV11-3 to TRBJ2-7; D perhaps matches TRBD1 (6 bases). The CDR3 covers 14 residues. V was shortened by 4 bases and J by 4 bases, with 14 bases between the two germline ends. CDR1 and CDR2 (germline): SGHNT, YENEEA. The complete variable domain, with remaining parts taken from reference TRBV11-3 and TRBJ2-7, reads EAGVVQSPRYKIIEKKQPVAFWCNPISGHNTLYWYLQNLGQGPELLIRYENEEAVDDSQLPKDRFSAERLKGVDSTLKIQPAELGDSAVYLCASSCRGMAYEQYFGPGTRLTVT.